This T cell receptor beta chain was identified during a study of blood T cell repertoires in COVID-19. Trimming took off 3 bases at V and 0 bases at J, with 9 bases between the two ends. Germline-derived CDR1 and CDR2 are LNHDA and SQIVND (reference sequence). The CDR3 extends over 16 amino acids. Produced via immunoSEQ multiplex PCR; TCRdb's table is partial and in-frame only. The table lists fewer than 200,000 clones, around 83% of them singletons. The receptor's source is a woman aged 50 to 60 in a cohort exposed to, infected with or recovered from COVID-19 (not recorded which). V is TRBV19 and J is TRBJ2-6; D remains unclear. The specimen was PBMCs or T cells enriched from blood (not recorded which). The CDR3 DNA reads TGTGCCAGTAGTATGAGGAGAGGCTCTGGGGCCAACGTCCTGACTTTC. This encodes CASSMRRGSGANVLTF.